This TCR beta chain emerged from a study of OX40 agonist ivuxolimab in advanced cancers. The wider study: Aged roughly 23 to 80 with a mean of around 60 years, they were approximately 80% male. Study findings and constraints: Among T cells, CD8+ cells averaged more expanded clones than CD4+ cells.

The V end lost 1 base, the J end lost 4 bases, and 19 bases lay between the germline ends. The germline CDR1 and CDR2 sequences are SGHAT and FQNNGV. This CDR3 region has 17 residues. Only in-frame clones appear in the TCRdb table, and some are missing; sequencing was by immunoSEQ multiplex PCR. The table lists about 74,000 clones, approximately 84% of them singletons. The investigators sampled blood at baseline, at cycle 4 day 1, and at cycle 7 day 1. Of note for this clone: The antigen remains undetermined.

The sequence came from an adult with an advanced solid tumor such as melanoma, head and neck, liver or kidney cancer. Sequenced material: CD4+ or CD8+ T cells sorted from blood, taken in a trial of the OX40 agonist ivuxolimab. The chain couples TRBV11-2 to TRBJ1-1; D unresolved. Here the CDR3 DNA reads TGTGCCAGCAGCTTAGTGGGAGGATCTAACTTTCGCACTGAAGCTTTCTTT. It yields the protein CASSLVGGSNFRTEAFF.